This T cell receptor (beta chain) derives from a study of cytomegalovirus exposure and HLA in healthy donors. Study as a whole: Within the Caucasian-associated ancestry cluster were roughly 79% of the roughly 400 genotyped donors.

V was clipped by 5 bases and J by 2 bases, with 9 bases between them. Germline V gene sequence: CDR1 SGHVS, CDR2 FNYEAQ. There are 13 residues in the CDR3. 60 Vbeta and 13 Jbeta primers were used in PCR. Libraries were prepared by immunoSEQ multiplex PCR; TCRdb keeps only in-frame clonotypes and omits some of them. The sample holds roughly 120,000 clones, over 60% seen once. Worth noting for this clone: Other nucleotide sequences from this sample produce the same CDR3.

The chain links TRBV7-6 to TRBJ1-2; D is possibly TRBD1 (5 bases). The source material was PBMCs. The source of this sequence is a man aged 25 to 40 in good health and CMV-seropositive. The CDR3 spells CASSPTGNYGYTF. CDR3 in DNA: TGTGCCAGCAGCCCCACAGGAAACTATGGCTACACCTTC.